These T cell receptor beta chains were read from a single sample in a study of blood T cells in healthy people across ages. TCRdb processed the 5' RACE reads anew with MiXCR; each CDR3 protein has one entry. The sample records roughly 1,500,000 distinct CDR3 sequences, about 31% being singletons. Sequencing was performed on blood. The source is a woman in her twenties or thirties in good health. Each CDR3 is given with its conserved first and last residue. A D gene is named only where the DNA matches it firmly. Not all rows give a size; the values are once, few, many and, for expanded clones, a class.

D gene	V gene	J gene	clone size	CDR3 protein	CDR3 DNA
-	TRBV15	TRBJ1-2	-	CATSREGLYGYTF	TGTGCCACCAGCAGAGAGGGACTCTATGGCTACACCTTC
-	TRBV7-8	TRBJ1-1	-	CASSPEAGAKAFF	TGTGCCAGCAGCCCCGAGGCGGGGGCAAAAGCTTTCTTT
TRBD1	TRBV24-1	TRBJ2-7	few	CATSHRGPHSYEQYF	TGTGCCACCAGCCACAGGGGTCCACACTCCTACGAGCAGTACTTC
-	TRBV25-1	TRBJ2-7	few	CASSEGPREQYF	TGTGCCAGCAGTGAGGGACCCCGCGAGCAGTACTTC
-	TRBV5-1	TRBJ2-4	few	CASSLVSDLAKNIQYF	TGCGCCAGCAGCTTGGTGTCGGATCTAGCCAAAAACATTCAGTACTTC
TRBD1	TRBV20-1	TRBJ2-1	-	CSAPDRVREQFF	TGCAGTGCTCCGGACAGGGTCCGTGAGCAGTTCTTC
TRBD2	TRBV20-1	TRBJ2-1	-	CSARMGASGRAGNEQFF	TGCAGTGCTAGGATGGGGGCTAGCGGGAGGGCAGGGAATGAGCAGTTCTTC
-	TRBV27	TRBJ2-1	few	CASSPGTSQNGVRFF	TGTGCCAGCAGCCCCGGGACGTCCCAAAATGGGGTAAGGTTCTTC
TRBD2	TRBV6-5	TRBJ2-5	few	CASRPLAGGQETQYF	TGTGCCAGCAGACCACTAGCGGGGGGACAGGAGACCCAGTACTTC
-	TRBV7-6	TRBJ2-7	few	CASSLGKPPYEQYF	TGTGCCAGCAGCTTAGGGAAGCCTCCCTACGAGCAGTACTTC
TRBD1	TRBV28	TRBJ2-3	-	CASRTGMLTDTQYF	TGTGCCAGCAGGACAGGGATGCTCACAGATACGCAGTATTTT
-	TRBV6-2/TRBV6-3	TRBJ1-4	-	CASSSRQRATNEKLFF	TGTGCCAGCAGTTCTCGACAGCGTGCAACTAATGAAAAACTGTTTTTT
-	TRBV5-1	TRBJ2-7	-	CASSLQDQQYF	TGCGCCAGCAGCTTGCAGGACCAGCAGTACTTC
-	TRBV6-1	TRBJ1-5	few	CASSEGAVNQPQHF	TGTGCCAGCAGCGAAGGGGCGGTGAATCAGCCCCAGCATTTT
-	TRBV10-3	TRBJ2-1	-	CAISERNGNEQFF	TGTGCCATCAGTGAAAGAAATGGGAATGAGCAGTTCTTC
TRBD2	TRBV7-8	TRBJ2-1	-	CASSEKLAGDELGSYNEQFF	TGTGCCAGCAGCGAAAAACTAGCGGGAGATGAATTGGGCTCCTACAATGAGCAGTTCTTC
TRBD2	TRBV20-1	TRBJ2-3	few	CSVQGSPAGVDTQYF	TGCAGCGTCCAGGGGTCCCCAGCGGGAGTAGATACGCAGTATTTT
-	TRBV29-1	TRBJ2-3	-	CSVEYGVLDTQYF	TGCAGCGTTGAATATGGGGTCTTGGATACGCAGTATTTT
-	TRBV3-1	TRBJ2-3	-	CASSRPTTLDSLWRDTQYF	TGTGCCAGCAGCCGACCCACGACTCTGGACTCCCTTTGGAGGGATACGCAGTATTTT
-	TRBV14	TRBJ2-1	few	CASSQDRWAPYNEQFF	TGTGCCAGCAGCCAAGATCGATGGGCGCCCTACAATGAGCAGTTCTTC
TRBD2	TRBV5-4	TRBJ2-7	-	CASSLWGRAAEQYF	TGTGCCAGCAGCTTGTGGGGGAGGGCCGCCGAGCAGTACTTC
-	TRBV9	TRBJ1-2	-	CASSVQGGNYGYTF	TGTGCCAGCAGCGTACAGGGTGGAAACTATGGCTACACCTTC
TRBD2	TRBV3-1	TRBJ2-5	-	CASSQVLAGGRKTQYF	TGTGCCAGCAGCCAAGTCTTAGCGGGAGGGAGGAAGACCCAGTACTTC
-	TRBV21-1	TRBJ2-3	-	CASSKAPGLGGDTQYF	TGTGCCAGCAGCAAAGCGCCCGGACTCGGGGGAGATACGCAGTATTTT
-	TRBV7-9	TRBJ1-5	-	CASSLDASNRPQHF	TGTGCCAGCAGCCTTGACGCGTCCAATCGGCCCCAGCATTTT
TRBD2	TRBV6-6	TRBJ2-2	few	CASSWGTSGTGELFF	TGTGCCAGCAGTTGGGGGACTAGCGGGACCGGGGAGCTGTTTTTT
-	TRBV27	TRBJ2-7	-	CASSPDSSGHEQYF	TGTGCCAGCAGCCCCGATAGCAGCGGGCACGAGCAGTACTTC
-	TRBV5-1	TRBJ1-1	-	CASSLDSAMNTEAFF	TGCGCCAGCAGCTTGGATTCGGCGATGAACACTGAAGCTTTCTTT
-	TRBV6-6	TRBJ2-3	few	CASSSSGGLADTQYF	-
TRBD2	TRBV20-1	TRBJ2-2	few	CSAWTSRATGELFF	TGCAGTGCTTGGACTAGTCGTGCCACCGGGGAGCTGTTTTTT
-	TRBV5-1	TRBJ2-1	-	CASRAWVQGVFNERFF	TGCGCCAGCAGAGCTTGGGTACAGGGAGTATTCAATGAGCGGTTCTTC
TRBD2	TRBV14	TRBJ2-7	-	CASSQRTSGSQYF	TGTGCCAGCAGCCAAAGGACTAGCGGGAGTCAGTACTTC
-	TRBV5-6	TRBJ2-3	many	CASSLDLTGSSTDTQYF	TGTGCCAGCAGCTTGGACCTTACGGGGTCTAGCACAGATACGCAGTATTTT
-	TRBV7-4	TRBJ2-5	many	CASSQREKETQYF	TGTGCCAGCAGCCAAAGGGAAAAAGAGACCCAGTACTTC
-	TRBV7-9	TRBJ1-2	-	CASSEMVGAPRKLGYTF	TGTGCCAGCAGCGAGATGGTTGGGGCCCCCAGGAAGTTGGGCTACACCTTC
-	TRBV12-3/TRBV12-4	TRBJ2-7	few	CASRLENGGYEQYF	TGTGCCAGCAGGTTAGAAAATGGAGGCTACGAGCAGTACTTC
-	TRBV7-1	TRBJ1-2	-	CASRPGTTQAYGYTF	TGTGCCAGCAGACCCGGGACAACGCAAGCCTATGGCTACACCTTC
TRBD2	TRBV27	TRBJ2-1	few	CASKLAGGGGSYNEQFF	TGTGCCAGCAAACTAGCGGGAGGGGGGGGCTCCTACAATGAGCAGTTCTTC
TRBD2	TRBV28	TRBJ2-7	few	CASRGPGSGSYEQYF	TGTGCCAGCAGGGGCCCGGGTAGCGGGAGCTACGAGCAGTACTTC
TRBD2	TRBV20-1	TRBJ2-3	-	CSAGLAGGVDTQYF	TGCAGTGCAGGACTAGCGGGAGGGGTAGATACGCAGTATTTT
-	TRBV4-1	TRBJ1-6	few	CASSQGGRLNSPLHF	TGCGCCAGCAGCCAGGGGGGCAGATTAAATTCACCCCTCCACTTT
-	TRBV20-1	TRBJ2-5	-	CSADQEQETQYF	TGCAGTGCAGACCAAGAACAAGAGACCCAGTACTTC
TRBD2	TRBV7-3	TRBJ2-5	-	CASSLTGLAGGPGETQYF	TGTGCCAGCAGCTTAACGGGATTAGCGGGGGGACCGGGAGAGACCCAGTACTTC
-	TRBV20-1	TRBJ1-2	few	CSARDKGLGAYGYTF	TGCAGTGCTAGAGATAAGGGCTTAGGGGCCTATGGCTACACCTTC
-	TRBV7-6	TRBJ1-1	many	CASSLGSTLTYYTEAFF	TGTGCCAGCAGCTTGGGCAGCACTCTTACCTATTACACTGAAGCTTTCTTT
-	TRBV20-1	TRBJ2-4	-	CSAWAGTLAKNIQYF	TGCAGTGCTTGGGCAGGAACCCTGGCCAAAAACATTCAGTACTTC
TRBD2	TRBV13	TRBJ2-3	few	CASSLEREGTDTQYF	TGTGCCAGCAGCTTGGAGCGGGAGGGCACAGATACGCAGTATTTT
TRBD2	TRBV20-1	TRBJ2-7	many	CSARPLAGDKVEQYF	TGCAGTGCTAGACCACTAGCGGGAGACAAGGTCGAGCAGTACTTC
-	TRBV20-1	TRBJ2-1	few	CSATYESSYNEQFF	TGCAGTGCTACTTACGAGAGCTCCTACAATGAGCAGTTCTTC
TRBD1	TRBV15	TRBJ2-5	few	CATSAQRPGQGAFLLEQYF	TGTGCCACCAGCGCCCAGCGACCGGGACAGGGGGCTTTCCTACTGGAGCAGTACTTC
-	TRBV20-1	TRBJ1-6	-	CSARYSTVQNSPLHF	TGCAGTGCTAGATATTCGACGGTGCAGAATTCACCCCTCCACTTT
-	TRBV7-6	TRBJ2-3	few	CASSLATPTSTDTQYF	TGTGCCAGCAGCTTAGCCACACCAACCAGCACAGATACGCAGTATTTT
-	TRBV12-5	TRBJ2-5	-	CANGRLTQETQYF	TGTGCTAATGGTCGACTAACACAAGAGACCCAGTACTTC
-	TRBV3-1	TRBJ2-5	few	CASSSLGGRYF	TGTGCCAGCAGCTCCCTTGGGGGCAGGTACTTC